The source of this T cell receptor (beta chain) is a study of T cell responses to AZD1222 COVID-19 vaccine. Study-wide results and caveats: It should be noted that donors were predominantly white British and more often female, and clonal diversity was possibly underestimated.

Libraries were prepared by immunoSEQ multiplex PCR; TCRdb keeps only in-frame clonotypes and omits some of them. This sample has 150,000 to 200,000 clones, with 90% to 95% found just once. As to this clone: Its specificity is unknown.

V shed 2 bases and J shed 4 bases, with 9 bases lying between them. There are 14 residues in the CDR3. Germline V CDR1 and CDR2: MNHNS, SASEGT. This TCR was sampled from an adult in good health. V is TRBV6-1 and J is TRBJ1-5, with D unresolved. The material sequenced was peripheral blood, taken on day 0 of AZD1222 vaccination. For the CDR3, the DNA is TGTGCCAGCAGTGAATCCCCTCTTAATCAGCCCCAGCATTTT. Its protein is CASSESPLNQPQHF.